Below are 17 T cell receptor beta chains sequenced from a single sample in a study of CD8+CD57+ T cells in acquired aplastic anemia. Flow cytometry had shown expanded CD8+CD57+ cells in the patients chosen for sequencing. Genomic DNA, serving as template, underwent TCR beta VDJ and CDR3 profiling. TCRdb used MiXCR to reprocess the reads, holding one entry per CDR3 protein. Found here are 200,000 to 250,000 distinct CDR3 sequences, 40% to 50% of them singletons; the top ten hold under 9%. Sequences were obtained from sorted CD4+, CD8+, or CD8+CD57+ T cells (not recorded which) from PBMCs. Every receptor here comes from a human donor with aplastic anemia.

This clonotype was recorded at least ten times. The V gene is TRBV19, the J gene TRBJ2-7; 7 bases fit TRBD1. Trimming took 5 bases from V and 2 from J; bases not matched to a gene: 6. Germline values: CDR1 LNHDA, CDR2 SQIVND (reference sequence). The CDR3 length is 14 residues. CDR3 DNA sequence: TGTGCCAGTAGTTTCTCCGGGACAGCCTACGAGCAGTACTTC. Protein sequence: CASSFSGTAYEQYF.

This clonotype appeared many times. The chain links TRBV29-1 to TRBJ2-7; possibly TRBD1 for D (6 bases). This CDR3 region has 14 residues. The V and J ends lost 4 bases and 3 bases respectively, with 16 bases between them. Germline-derived CDR1 and CDR2 are SQVTM and ANQGSEA. The DNA of the CDR3 is TGCAGCGTTGCTTTTCGGGACACAAACTACGAGCAGTACTTC. This sequence encodes CSVAFRDTNYEQYF.

This clonotype has a count of ten or more. The chain links TRBV20-1 to TRBJ2-7; D is undetermined. CDR1 and CDR2 from the germline V gene are DFQATT and SNEGSKA (reference sequence). The CDR3 runs 17 residues. Between the trimmed V and J ends, which lost 2 bases and 0 bases, there was a span of 20 bases. The CDR3 is CSARTSRQGPDSYEQYF. The CDR3 coding sequence is TGCAGTGCTAGAACCTCCCGACAAGGACCGGACTCCTACGAGCAGTACTTC.

This clonotype was picked up one time. The DNA for the CDR3 is TGTGCCAGCAGCTTGGACAGGGTAGAGACCCAGTTCTTC. This sequence encodes CASSLDRVETQFF. The chain combines TRBV7-2 with TRBJ2-7; TRBD1 aligns across 8 bases. The better agreement between TRBJ2-1 and the DNA end casts doubt on the J call. CDR1 is SGHTA and CDR2 is FQGNSA in the germline V gene. The length of the CDR3 is 13 residues.

This chain connects TRBV20-1 to TRBJ2-1; 7 bases are shared with TRBD2. This CDR3 has 15 amino acids. In germline, CDR1 is DFQATT, CDR2 SNEGSKA (reference sequence). J gave up 3 bases and V 5 bases, and 10 bases lay outside the gene matches. CDR3 sequence (DNA): TGCAGTGCTGGTGAGACTAGCTGGGACTACAATGAGCAGTTCTTC. It is translated as CSAGETSWDYNEQFF.

This clonotype has only a few counts. This sequence joins TRBV7-9 and TRBJ2-3; 10 nucleotides match TRBD2. This CDR3 has 17 residues. Germline CDR1 is SEHNR and CDR2 is FQNEAQ (reference sequence). The V segment lost 5 bases and the J segment 2 bases; nucleotides outside the gene matches: 10. The CDR3 sequence is CASSHPTSGAATDTQYF. CDR3 in DNA: TGTGCCAGCAGCCATCCAACTAGCGGGGCTGCCACAGATACGCAGTATTTT. The full variable domain, completed using reference TRBV7-9 and TRBJ2-3, is DTGVSQNPRHKITKRGQNVTFRCDPISEHNRLYWYRQTLGQGPEFLTYFQNEAQLEKSRLLSDRFSAERPKGSFSTLEIQRTEQGDSAMYLCASSHPTSGAATDTQYFGPGTRLTVL.

The chain has TRBV29-1 and TRBJ2-5; 12 bases map to TRBD2. With V trimmed by 1 base and J by 4 bases, 1 base remained unmatched. The germline V gene encodes CDR1 SQVTM and CDR2 ANQGSEA. The CDR3 has 14 amino acids. CDR3 nucleotide sequence: TGCAGCGTTGAAGGGACTAGCGGGATAGAGACCCAGTACTTC. Amino acids: CSVEGTSGIETQYF.

The gene calls are TRBV24-1 and TRBJ1-2; 7 nucleotides align to TRBD1. Germline V gene data show CDR1 as KGHDR and CDR2 as SFDVKD. V gave up 4 bases and J gave up 0 bases; unmatched junction bases: 4. The CDR3 is made up of 15 amino acids. The CDR3 region is CATSDGTAPNYGYTF. In nucleotides, the CDR3 is TGTGCCACCAGTGACGGGACAGCCCCTAACTATGGCTACACCTTC.

J is TRBJ2-7 and V is TRBV10-3; unclear D gene. Trimming took 11 bases from V and 4 from J, leaving 15 bases between them. CDR3 length equals 12 residues. Germline values: CDR1 ENHRY, CDR2 SYGVKD. In DNA form, the CDR3 reads TGTGCCGTAGCAGACCCTCGGTACGAGCAGTACTTC. Translated: CAVADPRYEQYF.

This rearrangement joins TRBV12-3 or TRBV12-4 to TRBJ2-7; tentative D call: TRBD1 (5 bases). Trimming pared 5 bases from V and 2 bases from J, leaving 22 bases between. This CDR3 is built from 17 residues. CDR3 sequence: CASSENPNQGGPYEQYF. The CDR3 DNA is TGTGCCAGCAGTGAGAATCCAAATCAGGGTGGACCCTACGAGCAGTACTTC.

A few counts support this clonotype. The chain carries TRBV9 and TRBJ1-6, with a tentative D call TRBD1 (6 bases). CDR3 size: 14 residues. With 5 bases removed from V and 8 bases from J, the gap between germline ends came to 14 bases. CDR1 is SGDLS and CDR2 is YYNGEE in the germline V gene. The CDR3 nucleotides are TGTGCCAGCAGGTGGGGGGCGATTGATTCACCCCTCCACTTT. Translating gives CASRWGAIDSPLHF.

This clonotype was counted at least ten times. This rearrangement joins TRBV5-1 to TRBJ2-5; D unclear. This CDR3 region has 15 residues. Trimming removed 2 bases at V and 3 bases at J, with 14 bases between. Germline V lookup: CDR1 SGHRS, CDR2 YFSETQ. The CDR3 here is CASSLNRNAKETQYF. For the CDR3, the DNA is TGCGCCAGCAGCTTAAACAGAAATGCTAAAGAGACCCAGTACTTC.

The chain has TRBV7-2 and TRBJ2-3, with D possibly being TRBD1 or TRBD2 (7 bases each). V lost 6 bases and J 3 bases, leaving 25 bases between the germline ends. The CDR3 length is 18 residues. Germline V gene data show CDR1 as SGHTA and CDR2 as FQGNSA. CDR3 nucleotide sequence: TGTGCCAGCAGTTTACAGGGGTGGGGGGGGGGGAGTACAGATACGCAGTATTTT. It yields the protein CASSLQGWGGGSTDTQYF.

Details on this clonotype: A much bigger clone sits one base away, suggesting this may be a read error. The chain employs TRBV10-3 and TRBJ2-1, with 8 bases identical to TRBD2. The V gene end was trimmed by 6 bases and the J gene end by 6 bases; junction bases not matched to a gene: 10. Looked up from germline, CDR1 is ENHRY and CDR2 is SYGVKD. The CDR3 length is 15 residues. The CDR3 spells CAISRTSRPGNEQFF. In DNA form, the CDR3 reads TGTGCCATCAGCAGGACTAGCAGGCCCGGCAATGAGCAGTTCTTC.

The chain combines TRBV3-1 with TRBJ1-4, with 8 positions matching TRBD1. The CDR3 contains 14 residues. The J segment lost 7 bases and the V segment lost 6 bases, leaving 7 bases of the junction unmatched. Per germline, CDR1 LGHDT and CDR2 YNNKEL (reference sequence). The CDR3 loop reads CASSPRTGSEKLFF. DNA for the CDR3: TGTGCCAGCAGTCCAAGGACAGGGTCTGAAAAACTGTTTTTT. Full variable domain (outside the CDR3, taken from reference TRBV3-1 and TRBJ1-4): DTAVSQTPKYLVTQMGNDKSIKCEQNLGHDTMYWYKQDSKKFLKIMFSYNNKELIINETVPNRFSPKSPDKAHLNLHINSLELGDSAVYFCASSPRTGSEKLFFGSGTQLSVL.

This rearrangement joins TRBV15 to TRBJ1-4; D not resolved. This CDR3 region has 16 residues. The V gene lost 0 bases and the J gene lost 8 bases, with 16 bases spanning the gap. The V gene's germline CDR1 is LNHNV and CDR2 YYDKDF (reference sequence). CDR3 DNA sequence: TGTGCCACCAGCAGAGATCCCCGAGGAGGAGGCGAAAAACTGTTTTTT. It is translated as CATSRDPRGGGEKLFF.

This clonotype was observed at least ten times. CDR3 amino acids: CASSLAREQETQYF. Written as DNA, the CDR3 is TGCGCCAGCAGCTTGGCCCGGGAGCAAGAGACCCAGTACTTC. The chain links TRBV5-1 to TRBJ2-5; tentative D call: TRBD2 (6 bases). Trimming stripped 0 bases from V and 2 bases from J, with 8 bases between. The V gene's germline CDR1 is SGHRS and CDR2 YFSETQ. The CDR3 length is 14 residues.